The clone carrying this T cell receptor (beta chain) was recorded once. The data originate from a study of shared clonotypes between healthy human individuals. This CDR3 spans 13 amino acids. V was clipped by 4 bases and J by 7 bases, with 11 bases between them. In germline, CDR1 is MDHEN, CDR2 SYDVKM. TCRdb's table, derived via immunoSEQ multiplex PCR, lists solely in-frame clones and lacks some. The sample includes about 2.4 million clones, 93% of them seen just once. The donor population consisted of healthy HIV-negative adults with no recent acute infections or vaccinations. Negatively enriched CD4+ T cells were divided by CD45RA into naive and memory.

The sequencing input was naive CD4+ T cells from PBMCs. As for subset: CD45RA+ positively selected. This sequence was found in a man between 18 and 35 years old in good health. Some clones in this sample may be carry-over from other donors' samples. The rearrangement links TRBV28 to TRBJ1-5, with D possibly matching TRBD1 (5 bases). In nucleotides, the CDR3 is TGTGCCAGCAGTTACTCGGGGGGGCAGCCCCAGCATTTT. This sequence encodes CASSYSGGQPQHF.